The entry that follows covers one T cell receptor (beta chain) sequence. Antigen specificity is unknown. The sample is drawn from a study of cytomegalovirus exposure and HLA in healthy donors. The study, taken as a whole, reports: In terms of immune exposure information, only CMV serostatus was available.

This PCR relied on a set of 60 Vbeta primers and 13 Jbeta primers. TCRdb's table, derived via immunoSEQ multiplex PCR, lists solely in-frame clones and lacks some. The sample lists 210,000 or so clones, over 65% seen once, with about 1.2% in the top ten. Source material: PBMCs. This TCR was recovered from a human donor in good health.

CDR3: CASSLGRGSTNYNEQFF. The CDR3 nucleotides are TGTGCCAGCAGCTTAGGTCGCGGATCCACTAACTACAATGAGCAGTTCTTC. The chain has TRBV7-9 and TRBJ2-1; D is undetermined. The V end was cut by 1 base, the J end by 3 bases, with 16 bases between. The CDR3 is 17 amino acids. Germline CDR1 SEHNR, CDR2 FQNEAQ (reference sequence).